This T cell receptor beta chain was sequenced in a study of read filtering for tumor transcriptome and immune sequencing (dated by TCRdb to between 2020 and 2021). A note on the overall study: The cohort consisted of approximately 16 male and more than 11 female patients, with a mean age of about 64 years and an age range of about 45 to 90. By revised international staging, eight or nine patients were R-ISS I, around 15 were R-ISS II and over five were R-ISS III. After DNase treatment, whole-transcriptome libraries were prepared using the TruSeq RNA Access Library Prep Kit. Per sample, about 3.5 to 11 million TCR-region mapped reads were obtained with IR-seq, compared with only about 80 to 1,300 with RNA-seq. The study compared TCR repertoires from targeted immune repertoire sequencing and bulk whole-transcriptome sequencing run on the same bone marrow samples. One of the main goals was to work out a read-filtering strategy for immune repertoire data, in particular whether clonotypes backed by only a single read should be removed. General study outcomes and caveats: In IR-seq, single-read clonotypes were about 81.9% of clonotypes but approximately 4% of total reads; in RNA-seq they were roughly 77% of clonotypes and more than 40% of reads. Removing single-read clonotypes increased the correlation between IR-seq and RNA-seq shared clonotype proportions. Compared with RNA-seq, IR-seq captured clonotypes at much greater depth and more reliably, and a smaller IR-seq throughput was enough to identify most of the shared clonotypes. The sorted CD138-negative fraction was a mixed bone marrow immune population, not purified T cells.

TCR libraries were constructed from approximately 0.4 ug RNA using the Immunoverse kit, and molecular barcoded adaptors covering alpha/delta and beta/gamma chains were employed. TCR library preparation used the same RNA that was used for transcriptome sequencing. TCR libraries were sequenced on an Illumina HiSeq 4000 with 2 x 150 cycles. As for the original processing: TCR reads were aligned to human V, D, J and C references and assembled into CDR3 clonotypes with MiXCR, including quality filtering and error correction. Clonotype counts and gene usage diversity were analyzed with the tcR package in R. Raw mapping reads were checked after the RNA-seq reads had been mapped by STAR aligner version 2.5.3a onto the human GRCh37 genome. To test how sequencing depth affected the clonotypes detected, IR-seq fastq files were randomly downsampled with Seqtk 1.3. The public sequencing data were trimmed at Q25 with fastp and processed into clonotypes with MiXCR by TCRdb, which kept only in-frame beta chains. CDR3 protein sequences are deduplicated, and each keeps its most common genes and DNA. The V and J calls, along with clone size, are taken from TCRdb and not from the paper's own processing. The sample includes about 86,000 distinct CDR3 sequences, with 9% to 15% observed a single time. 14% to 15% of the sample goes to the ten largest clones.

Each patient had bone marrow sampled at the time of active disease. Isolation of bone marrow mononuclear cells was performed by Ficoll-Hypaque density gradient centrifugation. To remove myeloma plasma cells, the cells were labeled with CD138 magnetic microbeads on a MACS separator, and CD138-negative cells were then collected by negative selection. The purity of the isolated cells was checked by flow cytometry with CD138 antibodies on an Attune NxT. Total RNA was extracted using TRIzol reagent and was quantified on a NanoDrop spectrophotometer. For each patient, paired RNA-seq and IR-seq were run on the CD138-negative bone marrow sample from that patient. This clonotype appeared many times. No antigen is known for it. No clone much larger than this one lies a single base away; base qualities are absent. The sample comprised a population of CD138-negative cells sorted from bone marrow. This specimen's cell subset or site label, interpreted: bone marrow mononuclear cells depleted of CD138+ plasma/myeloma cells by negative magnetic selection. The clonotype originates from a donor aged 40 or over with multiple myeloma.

Here is the DNA: TGTGCCATCAGTGAGTCAGGGGGGAACGAGCAGTACTTC. Translated, this is CAISESGGNEQYF. The chain is encoded by TRBV10-3 joined to TRBJ2-7, with the D segment possibly TRBD1 or TRBD2, each aligning over 6 bases. Reading from cysteine to phenylalanine, the CDR3 counts 13 amino acids. Only the CDR3 DNA is retained, 39 bases long and in frame from the first base. The germline V gene sets CDR1 to ENHRY and CDR2 to SYGVKD. V lost 0 bases and J lost 5 bases; the stretch between them is 8 bases long.